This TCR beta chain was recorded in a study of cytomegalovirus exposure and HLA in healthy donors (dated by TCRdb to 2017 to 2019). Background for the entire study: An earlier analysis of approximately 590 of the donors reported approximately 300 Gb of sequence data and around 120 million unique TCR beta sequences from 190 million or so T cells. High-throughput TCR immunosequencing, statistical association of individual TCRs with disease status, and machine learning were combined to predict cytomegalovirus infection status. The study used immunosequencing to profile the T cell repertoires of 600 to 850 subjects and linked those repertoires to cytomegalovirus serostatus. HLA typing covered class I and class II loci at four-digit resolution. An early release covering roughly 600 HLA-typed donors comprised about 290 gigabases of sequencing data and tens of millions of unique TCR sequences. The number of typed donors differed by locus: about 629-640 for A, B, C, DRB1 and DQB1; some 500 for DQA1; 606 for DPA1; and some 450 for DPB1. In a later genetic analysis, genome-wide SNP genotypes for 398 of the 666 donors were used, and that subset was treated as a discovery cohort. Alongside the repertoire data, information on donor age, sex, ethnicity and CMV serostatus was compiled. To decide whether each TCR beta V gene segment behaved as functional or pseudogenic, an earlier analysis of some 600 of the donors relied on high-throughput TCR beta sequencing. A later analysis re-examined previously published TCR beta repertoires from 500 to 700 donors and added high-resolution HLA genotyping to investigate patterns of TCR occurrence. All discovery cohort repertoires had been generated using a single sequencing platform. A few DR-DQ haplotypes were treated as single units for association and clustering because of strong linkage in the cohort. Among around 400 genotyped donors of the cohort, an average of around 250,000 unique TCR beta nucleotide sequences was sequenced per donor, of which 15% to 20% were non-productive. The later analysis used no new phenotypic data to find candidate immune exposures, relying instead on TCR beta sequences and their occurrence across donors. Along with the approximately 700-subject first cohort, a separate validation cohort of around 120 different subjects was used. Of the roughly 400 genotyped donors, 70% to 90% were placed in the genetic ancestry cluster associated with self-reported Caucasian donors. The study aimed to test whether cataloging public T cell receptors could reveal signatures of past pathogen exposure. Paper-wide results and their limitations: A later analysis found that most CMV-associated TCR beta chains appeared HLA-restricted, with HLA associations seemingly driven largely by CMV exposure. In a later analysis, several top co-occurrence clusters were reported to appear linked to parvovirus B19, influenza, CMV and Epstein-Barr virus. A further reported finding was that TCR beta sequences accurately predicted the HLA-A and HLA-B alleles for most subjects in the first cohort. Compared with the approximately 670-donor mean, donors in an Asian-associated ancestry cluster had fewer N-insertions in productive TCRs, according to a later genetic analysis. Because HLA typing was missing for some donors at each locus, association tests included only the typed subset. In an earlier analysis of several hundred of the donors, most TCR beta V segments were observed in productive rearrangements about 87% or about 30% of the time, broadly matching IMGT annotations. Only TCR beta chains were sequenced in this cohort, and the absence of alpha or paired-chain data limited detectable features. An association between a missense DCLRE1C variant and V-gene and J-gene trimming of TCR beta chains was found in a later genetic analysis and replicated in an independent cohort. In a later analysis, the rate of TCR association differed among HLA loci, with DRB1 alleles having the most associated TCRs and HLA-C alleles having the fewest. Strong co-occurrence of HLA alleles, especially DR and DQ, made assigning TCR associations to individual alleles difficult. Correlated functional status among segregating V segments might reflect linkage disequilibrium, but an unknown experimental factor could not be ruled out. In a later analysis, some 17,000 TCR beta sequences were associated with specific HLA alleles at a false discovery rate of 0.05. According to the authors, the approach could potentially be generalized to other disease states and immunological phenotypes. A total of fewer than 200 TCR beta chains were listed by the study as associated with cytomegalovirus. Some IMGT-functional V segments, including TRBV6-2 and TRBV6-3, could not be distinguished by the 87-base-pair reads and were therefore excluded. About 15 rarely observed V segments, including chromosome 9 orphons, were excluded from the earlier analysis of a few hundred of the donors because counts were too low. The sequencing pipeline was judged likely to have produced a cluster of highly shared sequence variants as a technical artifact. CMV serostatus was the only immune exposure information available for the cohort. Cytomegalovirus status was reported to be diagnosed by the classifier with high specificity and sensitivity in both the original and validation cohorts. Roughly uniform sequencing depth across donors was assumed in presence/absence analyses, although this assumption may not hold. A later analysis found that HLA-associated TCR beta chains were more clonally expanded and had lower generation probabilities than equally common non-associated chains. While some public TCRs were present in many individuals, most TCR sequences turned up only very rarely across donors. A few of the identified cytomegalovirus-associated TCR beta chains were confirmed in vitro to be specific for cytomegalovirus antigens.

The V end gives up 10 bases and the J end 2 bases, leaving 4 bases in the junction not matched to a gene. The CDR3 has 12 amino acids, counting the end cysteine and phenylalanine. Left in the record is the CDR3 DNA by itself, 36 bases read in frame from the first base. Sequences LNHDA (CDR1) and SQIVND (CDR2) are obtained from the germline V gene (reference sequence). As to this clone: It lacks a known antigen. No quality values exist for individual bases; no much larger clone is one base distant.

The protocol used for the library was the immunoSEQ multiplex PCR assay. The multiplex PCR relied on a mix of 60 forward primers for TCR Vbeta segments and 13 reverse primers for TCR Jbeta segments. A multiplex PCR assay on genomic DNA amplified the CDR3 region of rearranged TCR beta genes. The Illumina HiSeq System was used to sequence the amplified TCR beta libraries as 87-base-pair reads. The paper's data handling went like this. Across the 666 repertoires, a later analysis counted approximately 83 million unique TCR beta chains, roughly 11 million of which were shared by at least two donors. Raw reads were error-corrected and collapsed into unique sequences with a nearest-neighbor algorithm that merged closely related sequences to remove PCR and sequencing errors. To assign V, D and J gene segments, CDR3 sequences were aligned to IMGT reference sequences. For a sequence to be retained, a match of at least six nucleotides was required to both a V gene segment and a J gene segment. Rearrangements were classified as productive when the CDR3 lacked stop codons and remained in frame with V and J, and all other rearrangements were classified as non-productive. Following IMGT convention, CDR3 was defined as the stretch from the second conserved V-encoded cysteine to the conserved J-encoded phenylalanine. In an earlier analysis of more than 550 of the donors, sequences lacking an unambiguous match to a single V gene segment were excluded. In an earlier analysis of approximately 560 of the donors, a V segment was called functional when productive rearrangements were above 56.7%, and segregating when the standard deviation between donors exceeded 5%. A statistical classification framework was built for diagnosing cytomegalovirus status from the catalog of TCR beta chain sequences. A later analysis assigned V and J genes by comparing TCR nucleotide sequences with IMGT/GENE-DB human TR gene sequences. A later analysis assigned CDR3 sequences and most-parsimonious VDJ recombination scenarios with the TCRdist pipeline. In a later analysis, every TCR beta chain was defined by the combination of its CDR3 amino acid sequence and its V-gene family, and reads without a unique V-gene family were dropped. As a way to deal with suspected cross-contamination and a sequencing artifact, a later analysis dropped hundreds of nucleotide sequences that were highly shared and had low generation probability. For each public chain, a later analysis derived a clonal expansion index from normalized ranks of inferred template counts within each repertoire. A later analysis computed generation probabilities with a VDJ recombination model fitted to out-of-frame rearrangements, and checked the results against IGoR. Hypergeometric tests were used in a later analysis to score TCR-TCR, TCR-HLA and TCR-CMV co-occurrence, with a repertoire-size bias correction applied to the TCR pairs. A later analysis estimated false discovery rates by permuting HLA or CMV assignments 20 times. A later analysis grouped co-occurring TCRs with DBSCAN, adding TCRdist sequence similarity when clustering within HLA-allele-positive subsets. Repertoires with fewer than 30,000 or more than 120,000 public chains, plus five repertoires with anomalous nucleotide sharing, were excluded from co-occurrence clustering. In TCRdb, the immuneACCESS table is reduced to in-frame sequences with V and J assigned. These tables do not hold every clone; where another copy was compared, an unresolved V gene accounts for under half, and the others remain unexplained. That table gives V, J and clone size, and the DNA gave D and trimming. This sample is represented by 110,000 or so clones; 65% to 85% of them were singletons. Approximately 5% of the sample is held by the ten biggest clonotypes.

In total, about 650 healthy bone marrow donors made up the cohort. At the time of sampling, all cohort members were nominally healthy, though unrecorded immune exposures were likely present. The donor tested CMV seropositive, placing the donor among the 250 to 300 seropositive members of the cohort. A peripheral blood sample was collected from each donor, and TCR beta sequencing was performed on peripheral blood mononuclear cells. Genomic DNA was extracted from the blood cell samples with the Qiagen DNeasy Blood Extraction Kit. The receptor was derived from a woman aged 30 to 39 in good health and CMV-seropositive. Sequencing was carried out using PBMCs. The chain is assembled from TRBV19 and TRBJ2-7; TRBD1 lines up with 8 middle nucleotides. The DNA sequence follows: TGTGCCACCTCGACAGGGGCCTACGAGCAGTACTTC. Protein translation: CATSTGAYEQYF.